Listed below are T cell receptor beta chains from one sample, sequenced in a study of T cells after yellow fever vaccination. Each CDR3 protein gets one entry after TCRdb re-called the 5' RACE reads with MiXCR. The sample records about 630,000 distinct CDR3 sequences, about 12% being singletons. This specimen consisted of PBMCs, obtained on the day of the yellow fever booster vaccination. These receptors all come from a man aged 25-40 years who received the YFV17D yellow fever vaccine. Each CDR3 is given with its conserved first and last residue. The D gene is left open where the match is weak. A row's size may be missing; if present it is once, few, many or a size class.

many	NA	TRBV10-3	TRBJ2-5	TGTGCCATCAGGGTTGGCGATTCAGAGACCCAGTACTTC	CAIRVGDSETQYF
NA	NA	TRBV5-1	TRBJ2-3	TGCGCCAGCACCCCCAACACAGATACGCAGTATTTT	CASTPNTDTQYF
few	TRBD1	TRBV11-3	TRBJ2-1	TGTGCCAGCAGCTCTCCGGGACAGGGATCCAATGAGCAGTTCTTC	CASSSPGQGSNEQFF
NA	NA	TRBV5-1	TRBJ1-2	TGCGCCAGCAGCTTGGCGGGACTCCAGGATGGCTACACCTTC	CASSLAGLQDGYTF
once	NA	TRBV20-1	TRBJ2-1	TGCAGTGCGACCCCCCTAGCGAGGGGCTGGAATGAGCAGTTCTTC	CSATPLARGWNEQFF
few	NA	TRBV4-3	TRBJ2-1	TGCGCCAGCAGCCAAGAAGTAACGGGTGGGTCCTACAATGAGCAGTTCTTC	CASSQEVTGGSYNEQFF
NA	TRBD2	TRBV24-1	TRBJ2-1	TGTGCCACCAGTGATTTGATGCTAGCGGGAGTCTCCTACAATGAGCAGTTCTTC	CATSDLMLAGVSYNEQFF
few	NA	TRBV5-1	TRBJ1-1	TGCGCCAGCAGCTTGCAGGCAGGGATGAACACTGAAGCTTTCTTT	CASSLQAGMNTEAFF
NA	TRBD2	TRBV7-2	TRBJ2-1	TGTGCCAGCAGCCGGACTAGCGGGGGGTTGGAGCAGTTCTTC	CASSRTSGGLEQFF
few	TRBD1	TRBV5-1	TRBJ1-1	TGCGCCAGCAGCACTTACAGGGGCGGCACTGAAGCTTTCTTT	CASSTYRGGTEAFF
few	TRBD2	TRBV10-3	TRBJ2-1	TGTGCCATCAGAGCCGGGACTAGCGGGAGCGATGAGCAGTTCTTC	CAIRAGTSGSDEQFF
NA	NA	TRBV6-1	TRBJ1-5	TGTGCCAGCAGCTCATCCGTGACCGGGACCAATCATCCCCCCCAGCATTTT	CASSSSVTGTNHPPQHF
NA	NA	TRBV6-2/TRBV6-3	TRBJ2-2	TGTGCCAGCAGTTGGTCCCGAGGCGTCGAAACCGGGGAGCTGTTTTTT	CASSWSRGVETGELFF
NA	NA	TRBV6-1	TRBJ1-1	TGTGCCAGCAGTCCGTTTAAGGGGGACACTGAAGCTTTCTTT	CASSPFKGDTEAFF
NA	NA	TRBV10-3	TRBJ2-3	TGTGCCATCAAAGGTTCCACAGATACGCAGTATTTT	CAIKGSTDTQYF
NA	NA	TRBV6-5	TRBJ2-1	TGTGCCAGCAGTTGGACCGGGAGACGCCTCGGCGCGGGTGAGCAGTTCTTC	CASSWTGRRLGAGEQFF
NA	NA	TRBV5-1	TRBJ2-7	TGCGCCAGCGGGTTAAATGACGAGCAGTACTTC	CASGLNDEQYF
few	NA	TRBV5-1	TRBJ2-1	TGCGCCAGCAGGGGGGCGGGGTACAATGAGCAGTTCTTC	CASRGAGYNEQFF
many	TRBD1	TRBV6-2/TRBV6-3	TRBJ1-2	TGTGCCAGCAGTCCCCCGACAGGGTCCTATGGCTACACCTTC	CASSPPTGSYGYTF
few	NA	TRBV12-5	TRBJ2-1	TGTGCTAGTGGTTTGGGGTATGAGCAGTTCTTC	CASGLGYEQFF
NA	TRBD1	TRBV7-2	TRBJ1-1	TGTGCCAGCAGCGCCGGACAGGGAACTGAAGCTTTCTTT	CASSAGQGTEAFF
few	TRBD2	TRBV20-1	TRBJ2-7	TGCAGTGCCAAAGCGGGAGGTGGCTACGAGCAGTACTTC	CSAKAGGGYEQYF
NA	TRBD2	TRBV9	TRBJ2-1	TGTGCCAGCAGCGTAGCTGTAGGACTAGCGGGAACGTACAATGAGCAGTTCTTC	CASSVAVGLAGTYNEQFF
many	TRBD2	TRBV7-2	TRBJ2-3	TGTGCCAGCAGCTGGGATAGCGGGAGTAGAGGAACGCAGTATTTT	CASSWDSGSRGTQYF
many	NA	TRBV7-8	TRBJ2-1	TGTGCCAGCAGCCCGACGGGCCCGACCGGGGAGCAGTTCTTC	CASSPTGPTGEQFF
NA	NA	TRBV20-1	TRBJ1-1	TGCAGTGCTCACGGGGGAGGGACTGAAGCTTTCTTT	CSAHGGGTEAFF
few	TRBD2	TRBV20-1	TRBJ2-3	TGCAGTGCTAGAGCGGGAGGAATAGATACGCAGTATTTT	CSARAGGIDTQYF
NA	NA	TRBV5-1	TRBJ1-2	TGCGCCAGCAGCTTGGACTTTAGGGCAGCCAATGGCTACACCTTC	CASSLDFRAANGYTF
NA	NA	TRBV7-3	TRBJ2-2	TGTGCCAGCAGCTTGACTGGTTTGGCCGGGGAGCTGTTTTTT	CASSLTGLAGELFF
few	NA	TRBV23-1	TRBJ2-7	TGCGCCAGCAGTCAGACAGGGACTAGGTCCTACGAGCAGTACTTC	CASSQTGTRSYEQYF
once	NA	TRBV5-6	TRBJ2-5	TGTGCCAGCAGCGGCTTTCGGAGGGGTCAAGAGACCCAGTACTTC	CASSGFRRGQETQYF
few	NA	TRBV20-1	TRBJ1-1	TGCAGTGCTCGACCACTGAGAGCTTTCTTT	CSARPLRAFF
few	NA	TRBV7-9	TRBJ1-5	TGTGCCAGCAGCGGAACAGGGATCGGGCAGCCCCAGCATTTT	CASSGTGIGQPQHF
NA	NA	TRBV6-5	TRBJ2-7	TGTGCCAGCAGTTACTCTAGGAGGGCCTACGAGCAGTACTTC	CASSYSRRAYEQYF
NA	NA	TRBV29-1	TRBJ2-2	TGCAGCGTCCTGAGAGCCACCGGGGAGCTGTTTTTT	CSVLRATGELFF
few	NA	TRBV4-1	TRBJ2-7	TGCGCCAGCAGCCAACAGGAGGTCAGCCAGGCGGACGAGCAGTACTTC	CASSQQEVSQADEQYF
NA	NA	TRBV16	TRBJ1-4	TGTGCCAGCAGCCAATCGAGGGGGGTTGAAAAACTGTTTTTT	CASSQSRGVEKLFF
NA	TRBD1	TRBV12-3/TRBV12-4	TRBJ2-7	TGTGCCAGCAGCCTGTGGGACAGGGACTCCTACGAGCAGTACTTC	CASSLWDRDSYEQYF
many	TRBD2	TRBV28	TRBJ2-3	TGTGCCAGCAGTTTCCAGTTTCGGCTAGCGGGAGCAGATACGCAGTATTTT	CASSFQFRLAGADTQYF
few	TRBD2	TRBV2	TRBJ2-2	TGTGCCAGCAGGCCCGCTAGCGGGAGCACCGGGGAGCTGTTTTTT	CASRPASGSTGELFF
few	NA	TRBV12-3/TRBV12-4	TRBJ1-2	TGTGCCAGCATCTCGGGTATGGGGGGCGCATTAGAGGGCTACACCTTC	CASISGMGGALEGYTF
few	NA	TRBV18	TRBJ2-6	TGTGCCAGCTCACCCTTAGGAGGGAGAGGCTCTGGGGCCAACGTCCTGACTTTC	CASSPLGGRGSGANVLTF